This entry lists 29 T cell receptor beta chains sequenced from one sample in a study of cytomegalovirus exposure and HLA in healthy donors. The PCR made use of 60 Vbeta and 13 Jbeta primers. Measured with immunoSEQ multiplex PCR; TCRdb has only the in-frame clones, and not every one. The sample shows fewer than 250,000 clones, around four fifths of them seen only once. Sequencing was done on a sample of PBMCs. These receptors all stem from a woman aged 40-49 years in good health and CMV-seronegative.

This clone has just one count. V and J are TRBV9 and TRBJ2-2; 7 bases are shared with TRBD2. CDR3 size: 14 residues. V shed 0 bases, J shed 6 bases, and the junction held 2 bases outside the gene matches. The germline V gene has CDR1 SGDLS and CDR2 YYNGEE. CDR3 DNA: TGTGCCAGCAGCGTAGTAGCGGGCCCCGGGGAGCTGTTTTTT. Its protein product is CASSVVAGPGELFF.

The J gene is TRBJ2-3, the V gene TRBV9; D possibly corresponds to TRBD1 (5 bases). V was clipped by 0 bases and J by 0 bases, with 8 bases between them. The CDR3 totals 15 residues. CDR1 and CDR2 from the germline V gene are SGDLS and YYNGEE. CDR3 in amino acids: CASSVGGLSTDTQYF. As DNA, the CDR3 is TGTGCCAGCAGCGTAGGGGGCCTAAGCACAGATACGCAGTATTTT.

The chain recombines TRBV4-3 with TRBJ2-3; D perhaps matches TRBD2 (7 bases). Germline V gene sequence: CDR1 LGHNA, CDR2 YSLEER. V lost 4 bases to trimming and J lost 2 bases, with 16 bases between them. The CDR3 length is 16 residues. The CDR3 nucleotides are TGCGCCAGCAGCCGGGGAGGGGGAGCTGACACAGATACGCAGTATTTT. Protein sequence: CASSRGGGADTDTQYF.

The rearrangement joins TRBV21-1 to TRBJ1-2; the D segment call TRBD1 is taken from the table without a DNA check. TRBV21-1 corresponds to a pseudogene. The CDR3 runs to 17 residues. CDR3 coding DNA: TGTGCCAGCAGCAAATGGAAGCGTGGGGACAGACGCTATGGCTACACCTTC. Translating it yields CASSKWKRGDRRYGYTF.

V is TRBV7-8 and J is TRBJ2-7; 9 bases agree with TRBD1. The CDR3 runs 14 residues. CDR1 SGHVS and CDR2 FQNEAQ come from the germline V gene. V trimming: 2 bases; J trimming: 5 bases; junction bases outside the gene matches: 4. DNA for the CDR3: TGTGCCAGCAGCTTACGGACAGGGGCAAACGAGCAGTACTTC. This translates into CASSLRTGANEQYF.

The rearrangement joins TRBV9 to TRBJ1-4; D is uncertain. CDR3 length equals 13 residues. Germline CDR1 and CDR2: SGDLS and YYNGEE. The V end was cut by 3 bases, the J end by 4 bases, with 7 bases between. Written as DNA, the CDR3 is TGTGCCAGCAGCGGACGGAGTAATGAAAAACTGTTTTTT. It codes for CASSGRSNEKLFF.

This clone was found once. The CDR3 sequence: CAWSVAVNYGYTF. For the CDR3, the DNA is TGTGCCTGGAGTGTGGCGGTTAACTATGGCTACACCTTC. V usage is TRBV30 and J usage is TRBJ1-2; D gene uncertain. The germline V gene encodes CDR1 GTSNPN and CDR2 SVGIG (reference sequence). The CDR3 runs to 13 residues. V gave up 0 bases and J gave up 1 base, with 6 bases separating them.

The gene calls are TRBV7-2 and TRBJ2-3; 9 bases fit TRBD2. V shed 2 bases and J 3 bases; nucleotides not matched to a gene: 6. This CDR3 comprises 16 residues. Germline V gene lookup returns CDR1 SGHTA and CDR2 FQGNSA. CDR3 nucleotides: TGTGCCAGCAGCTTATTCGGCGGGAGGGCAACAGATACGCAGTATTTT. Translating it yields CASSLFGGRATDTQYF.

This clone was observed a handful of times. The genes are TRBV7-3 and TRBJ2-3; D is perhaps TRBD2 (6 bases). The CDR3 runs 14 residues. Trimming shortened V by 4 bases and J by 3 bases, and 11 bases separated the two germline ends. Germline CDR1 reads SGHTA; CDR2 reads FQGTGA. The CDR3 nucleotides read TGTGCCAGCAGCTCCGGGAGCGGGACAGATACGCAGTATTTT. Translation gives CASSSGSGTDTQYF.

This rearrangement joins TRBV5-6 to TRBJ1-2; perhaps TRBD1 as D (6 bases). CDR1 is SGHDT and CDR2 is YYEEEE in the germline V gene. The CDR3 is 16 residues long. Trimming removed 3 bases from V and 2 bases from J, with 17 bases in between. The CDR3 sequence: CASSSLTLQGNYGYTF. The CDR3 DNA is TGTGCCAGCAGCTCACTGACCCTGCAGGGGAACTATGGCTACACCTTC.

CDR3 protein: CASSPSGSSYEQYF. DNA for the CDR3: TGCGCCAGCAGCCCCAGCGGGAGCTCCTACGAGCAGTACTTC. The V gene is TRBV5-1, the J gene TRBJ2-7, with 8 bases aligning to TRBD2. Germline-derived CDR1 and CDR2 are SGHRS and YFSETQ. V was pared by 4 bases and J by 0 bases, with 3 bases of the junction left unmatched. The CDR3 covers 14 residues.

CDR3 sequence reads: CASSLASSGNTIYF. The CDR3 DNA follows: TGTGCCAGCAGCTTGGCCTCCTCTGGAAACACCATATATTTT. V is TRBV5-8 and J is TRBJ1-3; D unclear. The CDR3 loop spans 14 amino acids. In germline, CDR1 is SGHTS, CDR2 YDEGEE. V gave up 0 bases and J gave up 0 bases, with 4 bases separating them.

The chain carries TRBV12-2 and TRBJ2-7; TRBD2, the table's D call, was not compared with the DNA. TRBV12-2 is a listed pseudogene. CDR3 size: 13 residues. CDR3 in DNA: TGTGCAAGTCGCCCCACTAGCGTAGTCGAGCAGTACGTC. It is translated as CASRPTSVVEQYV.

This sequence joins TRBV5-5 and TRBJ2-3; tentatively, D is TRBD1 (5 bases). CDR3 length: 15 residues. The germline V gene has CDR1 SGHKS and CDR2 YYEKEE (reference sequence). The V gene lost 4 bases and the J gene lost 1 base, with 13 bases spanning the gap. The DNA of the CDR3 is TGTGCCAGCAGCCCCGGGCAGGGCGGCACAGATACGCAGTATTTT. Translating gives CASSPGQGGTDTQYF.

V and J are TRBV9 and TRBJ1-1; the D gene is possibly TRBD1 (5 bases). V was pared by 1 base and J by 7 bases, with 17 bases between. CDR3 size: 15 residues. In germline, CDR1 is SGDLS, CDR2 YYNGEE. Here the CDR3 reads CASSVSGGGRSEAFF. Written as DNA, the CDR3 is TGTGCCAGCAGCGTATCCGGGGGGGGGAGGAGTGAAGCTTTCTTT.

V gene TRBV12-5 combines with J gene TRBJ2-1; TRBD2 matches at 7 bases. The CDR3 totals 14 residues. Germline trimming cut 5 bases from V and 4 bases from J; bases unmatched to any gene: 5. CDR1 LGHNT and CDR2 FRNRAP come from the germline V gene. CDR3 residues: CASGPDGRYNEQFF. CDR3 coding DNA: TGTGCTAGTGGTCCGGACGGGAGGTACAATGAGCAGTTCTTC.

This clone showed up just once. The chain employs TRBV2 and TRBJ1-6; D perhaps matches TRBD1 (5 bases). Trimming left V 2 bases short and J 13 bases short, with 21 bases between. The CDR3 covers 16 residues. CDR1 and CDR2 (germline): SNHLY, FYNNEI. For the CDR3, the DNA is TGTGCCAGCAGTGAATATGAATGGAGGGGACGTTATCCCCTCCACTTT. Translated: CASSEYEWRGRYPLHF.

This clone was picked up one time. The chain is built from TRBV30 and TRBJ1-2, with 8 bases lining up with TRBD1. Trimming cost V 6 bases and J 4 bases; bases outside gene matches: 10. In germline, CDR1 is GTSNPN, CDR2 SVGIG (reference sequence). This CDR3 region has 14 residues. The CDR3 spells CACDGAQGVYGYTF. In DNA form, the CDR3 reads TGTGCCTGTGACGGAGCACAGGGGGTCTATGGCTACACCTTC.

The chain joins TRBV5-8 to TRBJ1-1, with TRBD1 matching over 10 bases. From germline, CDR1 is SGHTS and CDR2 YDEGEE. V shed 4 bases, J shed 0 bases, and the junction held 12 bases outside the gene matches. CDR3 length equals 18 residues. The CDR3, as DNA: TGTGCCAGCAGCGTCGACAGGGGGCTACCCCCGATGAACACTGAAGCTTTCTTT. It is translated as CASSVDRGLPPMNTEAFF.

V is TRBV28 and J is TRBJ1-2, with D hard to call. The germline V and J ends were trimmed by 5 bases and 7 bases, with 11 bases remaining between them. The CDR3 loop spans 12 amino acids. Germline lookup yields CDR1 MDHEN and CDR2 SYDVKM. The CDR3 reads CASSRPPVGYTF. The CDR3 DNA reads TGTGCCAGCAGTCGCCCCCCAGTTGGCTACACCTTC.

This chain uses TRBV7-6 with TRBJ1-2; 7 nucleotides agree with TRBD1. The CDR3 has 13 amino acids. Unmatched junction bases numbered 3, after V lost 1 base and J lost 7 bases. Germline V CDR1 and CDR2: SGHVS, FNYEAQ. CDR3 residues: CASSLDRGGGYTF. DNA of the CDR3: TGTGCCAGCAGCTTAGACAGGGGTGGTGGCTACACCTTC.

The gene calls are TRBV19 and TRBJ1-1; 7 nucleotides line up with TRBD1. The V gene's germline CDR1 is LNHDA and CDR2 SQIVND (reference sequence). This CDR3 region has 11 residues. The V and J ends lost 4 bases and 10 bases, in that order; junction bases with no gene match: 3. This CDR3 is CASSSRDRAFF. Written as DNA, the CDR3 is TGTGCCAGTAGTAGTAGGGACAGAGCTTTCTTT.

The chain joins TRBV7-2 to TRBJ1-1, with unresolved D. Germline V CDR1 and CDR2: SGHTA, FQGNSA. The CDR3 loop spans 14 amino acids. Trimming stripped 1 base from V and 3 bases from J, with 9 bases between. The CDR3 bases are TGTGCCAGCAGCTTAGAGTGGAGGGACACTGAAGCTTTCTTT. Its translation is CASSLEWRDTEAFF.

Here the CDR3 DNA reads TGCGCCAGCAGCTTCAATCGGGGGGATACGCAGTATTTT. Its protein is CASSFNRGDTQYF. The chain recombines TRBV5-1 with TRBJ2-3, with D possibly being TRBD2 (6 bases). The germline V gene encodes CDR1 SGHRS and CDR2 YFSETQ. The CDR3 spans 13 residues. Trimming took 2 bases from V and 6 from J, leaving 10 bases between them.

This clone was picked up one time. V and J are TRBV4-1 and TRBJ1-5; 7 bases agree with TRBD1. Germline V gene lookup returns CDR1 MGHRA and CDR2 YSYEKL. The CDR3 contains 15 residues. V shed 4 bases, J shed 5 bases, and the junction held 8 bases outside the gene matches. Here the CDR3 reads CASSPTGTDYQPQHF. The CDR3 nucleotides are TGCGCCAGCAGCCCGACCGGGACAGATTATCAGCCCCAGCATTTT.

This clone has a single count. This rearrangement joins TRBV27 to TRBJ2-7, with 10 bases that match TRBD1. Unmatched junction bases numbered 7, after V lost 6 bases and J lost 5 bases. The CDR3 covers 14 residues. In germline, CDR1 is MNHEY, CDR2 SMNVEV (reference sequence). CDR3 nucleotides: TGTGCCAGCAGCCTTGACAGGGGGCGGAACGAGCAGTACGTC. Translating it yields CASSLDRGRNEQYV.

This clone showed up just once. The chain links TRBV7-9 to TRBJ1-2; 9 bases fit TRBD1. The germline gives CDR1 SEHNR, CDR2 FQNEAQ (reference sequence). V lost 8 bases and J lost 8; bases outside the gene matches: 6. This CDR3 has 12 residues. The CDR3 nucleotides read TGTGCCAGCCAAGACAGGGGGGCGGGCTACACCTTC. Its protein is CASQDRGAGYTF.

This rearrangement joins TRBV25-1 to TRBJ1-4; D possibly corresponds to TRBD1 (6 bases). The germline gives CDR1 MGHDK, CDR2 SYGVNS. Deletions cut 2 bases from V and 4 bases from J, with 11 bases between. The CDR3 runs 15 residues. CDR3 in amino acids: CASSEAGQYNEKLFF. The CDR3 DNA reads TGTGCCAGCAGTGAAGCCGGACAGTATAATGAAAAACTGTTTTTT.

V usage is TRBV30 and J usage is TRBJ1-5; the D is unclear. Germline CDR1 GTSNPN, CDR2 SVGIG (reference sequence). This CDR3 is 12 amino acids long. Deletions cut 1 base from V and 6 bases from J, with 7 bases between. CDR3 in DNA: TGTGCCTGGAGTGGAAGCGGTCAGCCCCAGCATTTT. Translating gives CAWSGSGQPQHF.